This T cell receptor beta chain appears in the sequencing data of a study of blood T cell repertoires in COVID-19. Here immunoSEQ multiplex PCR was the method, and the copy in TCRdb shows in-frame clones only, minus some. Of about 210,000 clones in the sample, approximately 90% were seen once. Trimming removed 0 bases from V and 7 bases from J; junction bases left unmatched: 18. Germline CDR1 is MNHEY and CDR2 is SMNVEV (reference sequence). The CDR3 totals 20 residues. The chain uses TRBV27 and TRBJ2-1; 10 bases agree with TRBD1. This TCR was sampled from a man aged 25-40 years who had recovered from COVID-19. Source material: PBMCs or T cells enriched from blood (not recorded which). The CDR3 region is CASSLSRQGARIGVLNEQFF. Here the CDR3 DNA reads TGTGCCAGCAGTTTATCCCGACAGGGGGCGAGGATAGGGGTGCTTAATGAGCAGTTCTTC.